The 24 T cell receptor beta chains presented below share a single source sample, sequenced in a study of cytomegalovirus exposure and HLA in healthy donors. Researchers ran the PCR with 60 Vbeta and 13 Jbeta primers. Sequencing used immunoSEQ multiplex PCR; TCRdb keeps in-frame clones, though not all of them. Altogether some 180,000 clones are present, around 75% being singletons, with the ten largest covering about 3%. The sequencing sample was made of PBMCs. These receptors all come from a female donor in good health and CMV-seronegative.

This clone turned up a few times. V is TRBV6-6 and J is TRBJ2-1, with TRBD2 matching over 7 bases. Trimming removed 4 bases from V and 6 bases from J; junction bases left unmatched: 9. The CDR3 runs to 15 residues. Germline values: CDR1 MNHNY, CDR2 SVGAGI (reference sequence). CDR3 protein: CASSSRERGGNEQFF. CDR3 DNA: TGTGCCAGCAGTTCTAGAGAGCGGGGAGGCAATGAGCAGTTCTTC.

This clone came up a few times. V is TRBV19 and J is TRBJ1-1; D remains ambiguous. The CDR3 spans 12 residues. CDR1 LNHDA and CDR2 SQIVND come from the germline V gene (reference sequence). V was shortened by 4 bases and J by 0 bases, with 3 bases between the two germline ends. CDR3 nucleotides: TGTGCCAGTAGTAATATGAACACTGAAGCTTTCTTT. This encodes CASSNMNTEAFF.

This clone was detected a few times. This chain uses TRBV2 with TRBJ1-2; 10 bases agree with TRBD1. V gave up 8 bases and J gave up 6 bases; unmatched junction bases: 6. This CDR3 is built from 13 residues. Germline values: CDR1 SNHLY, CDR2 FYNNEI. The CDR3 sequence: CASVDRGRHGYTF. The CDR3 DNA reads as TGTGCCAGCGTGGACAGGGGGAGGCATGGCTACACCTTC. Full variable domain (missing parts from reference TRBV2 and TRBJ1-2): EPEVTQTPSHQVTQMGQEVILRCVPISNHLYFYWYRQILGQKVEFLVSFYNNEISEKSEIFDDQFSVERPDGSNFTLKIRSTKLEDSAMYFCASVDRGRHGYTFGSGTRLTVV.

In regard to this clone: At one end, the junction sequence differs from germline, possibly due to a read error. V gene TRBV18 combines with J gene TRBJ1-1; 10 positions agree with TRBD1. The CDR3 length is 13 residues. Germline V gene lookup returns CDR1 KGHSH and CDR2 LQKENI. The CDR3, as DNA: TGTGCCAGCTCACCTCTACCGGGACAGGGGCGGCTCTTT. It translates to CASSPLPGQGRLF.

The CDR3 loop is CASSFGLAGASTGELFF. For the CDR3, the DNA is TGTGCCAGCAGCTTTGGGCTAGCGGGGGCGAGCACCGGGGAGCTGTTTTTT. The rearrangement links TRBV7-9 to TRBJ2-2; 10 nucleotides line up with TRBD2. After removal of 3 bases from V and 4 bases from J, the junction contained 8 bases not matched to a gene. The CDR3 consists of 17 residues. CDR1 SEHNR and CDR2 FQNEAQ come from the germline V gene (reference sequence).

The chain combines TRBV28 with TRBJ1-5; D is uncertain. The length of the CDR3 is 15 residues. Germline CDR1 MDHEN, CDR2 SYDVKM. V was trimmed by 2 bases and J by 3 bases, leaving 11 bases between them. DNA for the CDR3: TGTGCCAGCAGTTTAGGTAGAGGGCCCAATCAGCCCCAGCATTTT. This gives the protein CASSLGRGPNQPQHF.

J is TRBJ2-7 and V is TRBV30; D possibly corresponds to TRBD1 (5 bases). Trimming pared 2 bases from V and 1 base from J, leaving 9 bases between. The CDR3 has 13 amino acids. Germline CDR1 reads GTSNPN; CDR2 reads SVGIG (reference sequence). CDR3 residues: CAWSRQKSYEQYF. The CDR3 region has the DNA TGTGCCTGGAGTCGACAGAAGTCCTACGAGCAGTACTTC.

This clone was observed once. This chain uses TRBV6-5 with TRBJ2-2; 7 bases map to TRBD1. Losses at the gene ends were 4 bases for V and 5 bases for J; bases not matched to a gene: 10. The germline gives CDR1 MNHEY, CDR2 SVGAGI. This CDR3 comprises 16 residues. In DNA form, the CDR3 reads TGTGCCAGCAGTTTTCAGACAGGGTCGTGGACCGGGGAGCTGTTTTTT. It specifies CASSFQTGSWTGELFF.

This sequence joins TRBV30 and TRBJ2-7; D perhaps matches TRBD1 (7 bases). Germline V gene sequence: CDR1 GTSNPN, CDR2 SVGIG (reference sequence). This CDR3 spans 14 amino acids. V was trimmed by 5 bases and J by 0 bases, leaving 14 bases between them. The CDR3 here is CAWGQEGISYEQYF. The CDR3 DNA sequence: TGTGCCTGGGGACAGGAGGGAATCTCCTACGAGCAGTACTTC.

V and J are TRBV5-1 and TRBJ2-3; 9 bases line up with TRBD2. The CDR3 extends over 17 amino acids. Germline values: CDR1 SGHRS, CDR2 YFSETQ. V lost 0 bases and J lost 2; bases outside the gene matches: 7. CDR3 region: CASSLAMTSGNTDTQYF. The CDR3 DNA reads TGCGCCAGCAGCTTGGCCATGACTAGCGGAAACACAGATACGCAGTATTTT.

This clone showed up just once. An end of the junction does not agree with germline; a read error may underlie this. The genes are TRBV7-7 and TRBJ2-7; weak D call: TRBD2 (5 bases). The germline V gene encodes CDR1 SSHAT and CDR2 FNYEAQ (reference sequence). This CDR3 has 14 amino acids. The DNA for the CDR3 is TGTGCTAGCAGCCCCTGGATGAGCGGACACGAGCAGTACTTC. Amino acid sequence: CASSPWMSGHEQYF. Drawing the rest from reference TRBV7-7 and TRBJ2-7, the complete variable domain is GAGVSQSPRYKVTKRGQDVTLRCDPISSHATLYWYQQALGQGPEFLTYFNYEAQPDKSGLPSDRFSAERPEGSISTLTIQRTEQRDSAMYRCASSPWMSGHEQYFGPGTRLTVT.

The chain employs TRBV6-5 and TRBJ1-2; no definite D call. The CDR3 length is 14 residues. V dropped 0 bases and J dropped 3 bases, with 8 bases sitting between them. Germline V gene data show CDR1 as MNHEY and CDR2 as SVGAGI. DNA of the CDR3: TGTGCCAGCAGTTACTCGGTAACGGACTATGGCTACACCTTC. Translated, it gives CASSYSVTDYGYTF.

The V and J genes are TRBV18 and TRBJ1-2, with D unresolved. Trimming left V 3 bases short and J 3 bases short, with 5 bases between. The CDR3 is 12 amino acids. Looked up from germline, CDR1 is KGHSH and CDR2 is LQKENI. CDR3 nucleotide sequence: TGTGCCAGCTCACCGAGCGACTATGGCTACACCTTC. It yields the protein CASSPSDYGYTF.

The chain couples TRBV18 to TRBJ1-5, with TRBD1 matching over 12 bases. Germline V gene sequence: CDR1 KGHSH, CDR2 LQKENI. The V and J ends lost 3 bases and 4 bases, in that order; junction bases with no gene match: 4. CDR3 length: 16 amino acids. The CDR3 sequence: CASSPSGQGANQPQHF. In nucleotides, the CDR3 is TGTGCCAGCTCACCCTCGGGACAGGGGGCGAATCAGCCCCAGCATTTT.

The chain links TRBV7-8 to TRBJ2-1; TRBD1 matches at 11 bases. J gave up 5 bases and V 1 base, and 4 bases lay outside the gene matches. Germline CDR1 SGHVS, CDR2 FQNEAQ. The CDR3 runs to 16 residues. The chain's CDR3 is CASSLVVGQGDNEQFF. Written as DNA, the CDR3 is TGTGCCAGCAGCTTAGTTGTGGGACAGGGGGACAATGAGCAGTTCTTC.

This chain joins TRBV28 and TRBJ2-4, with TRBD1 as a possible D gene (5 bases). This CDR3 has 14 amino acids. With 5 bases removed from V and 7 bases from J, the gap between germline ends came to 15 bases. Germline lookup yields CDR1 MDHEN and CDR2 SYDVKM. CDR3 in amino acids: CASSPQGRDNIQYF. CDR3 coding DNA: TGTGCCAGCAGTCCCCAGGGTAGGGATAACATTCAGTACTTC.

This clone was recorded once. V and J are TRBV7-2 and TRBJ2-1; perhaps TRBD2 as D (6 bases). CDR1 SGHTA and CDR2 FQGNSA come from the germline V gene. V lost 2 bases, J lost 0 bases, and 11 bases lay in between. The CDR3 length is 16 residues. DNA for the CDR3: TGTGCCAGCAGCTTAAGTGGGGGGAGCTCCTACAATGAGCAGTTCTTC. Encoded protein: CASSLSGGSSYNEQFF.

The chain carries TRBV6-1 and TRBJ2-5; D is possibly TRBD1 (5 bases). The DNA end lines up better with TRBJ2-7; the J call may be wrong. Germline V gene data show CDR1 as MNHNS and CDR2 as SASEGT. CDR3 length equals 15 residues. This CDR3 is CASYGWQGVNGEQYF. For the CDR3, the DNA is TGTGCCAGCTATGGGTGGCAGGGTGTAAATGGCGAGCAGTACTTC.

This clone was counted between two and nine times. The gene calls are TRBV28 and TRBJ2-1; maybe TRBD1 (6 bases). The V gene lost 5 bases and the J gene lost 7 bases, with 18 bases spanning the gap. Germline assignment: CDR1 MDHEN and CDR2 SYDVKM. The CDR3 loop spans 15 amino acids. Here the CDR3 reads CASSPPGRGRNEQFF. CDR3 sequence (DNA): TGTGCCAGCAGTCCGCCCGGCAGGGGTAGGAATGAGCAGTTCTTC.

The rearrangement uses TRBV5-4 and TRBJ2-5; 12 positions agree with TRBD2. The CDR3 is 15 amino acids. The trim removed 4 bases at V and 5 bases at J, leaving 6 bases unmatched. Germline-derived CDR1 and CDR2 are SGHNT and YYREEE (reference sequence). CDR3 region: CASSPRTSGMETQYF. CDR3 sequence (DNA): TGTGCCAGCAGCCCCCGGACTAGCGGGATGGAGACCCAGTACTTC.

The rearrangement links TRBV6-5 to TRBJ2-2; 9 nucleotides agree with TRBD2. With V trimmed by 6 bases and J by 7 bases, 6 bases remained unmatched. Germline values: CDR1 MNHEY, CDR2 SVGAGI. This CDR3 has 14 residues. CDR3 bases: TGTGCCAGCAGATGGCGGGGGGGCCACGGGGAGCTGTTTTTT. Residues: CASRWRGGHGELFF.

CDR3 DNA sequence: TGTGCCAGCAGCTTGGATGGCGGGGGGGGGAAAGAGACCCAGTACTTC. Translation: CASSLDGGGGKETQYF. V usage is TRBV5-4 and J usage is TRBJ2-5; 9 bases line up with TRBD2. Trimming at V came to 0 bases and at J to 3 bases, leaving 6 bases not matched to a gene. This CDR3 comprises 16 residues. The germline CDR1 and CDR2 sequences are SGHNT and YYREEE (reference sequence).

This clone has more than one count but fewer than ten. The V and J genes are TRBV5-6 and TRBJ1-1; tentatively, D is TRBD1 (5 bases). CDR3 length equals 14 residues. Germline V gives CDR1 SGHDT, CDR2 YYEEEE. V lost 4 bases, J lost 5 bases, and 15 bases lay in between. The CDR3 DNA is TGTGCCAGCAGCATAGGAGGGGTTAGGACTGAAGCTTTCTTT. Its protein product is CASSIGGVRTEAFF.

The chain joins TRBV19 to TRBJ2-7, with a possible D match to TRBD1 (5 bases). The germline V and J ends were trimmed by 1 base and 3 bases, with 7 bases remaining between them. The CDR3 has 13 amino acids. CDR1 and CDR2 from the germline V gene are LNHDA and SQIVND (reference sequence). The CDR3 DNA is TGTGCCAGTAGTATAGGACAGTTCTACGAGCAGTACTTC. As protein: CASSIGQFYEQYF.